Presented here are 31 T cell receptor beta chains from one specimen sequenced in a study of blood T cell repertoires in COVID-19. Generated by immunoSEQ multiplex PCR, the TCRdb table keeps only in-frame clones and is missing some. The data show 200,000 to 300,000 clones, 84% seen once. Sequencing was done on a sample of peripheral blood. These receptors originate from a man between 60 and 75 years old with acute or convalescent COVID-19.

The count of this clone is one. The junction shows a germline mismatch at one end, possibly a read error. The rearrangement uses TRBV10-3 and TRBJ2-3; D might be TRBD2 (5 bases). The length of the CDR3 is 17 residues. Germline values: CDR1 ENHRY, CDR2 SYGVKD. The CDR3 nucleotides read TGTACCATCAGTGAGTCGGCGCGGGCCGATAGCACAGATACGCAGTATTTT. This sequence encodes CTISESARADSTDTQYF.

The rearrangement uses TRBV18 and TRBJ2-1; the match to TRBD1 covers 9 bases. V lost 6 bases and J lost 1; bases outside the gene matches: 4. The germline CDR1 and CDR2 sequences are KGHSH and LQKENI. CDR3 size: 15 residues. The CDR3 DNA follows: TGTGCCAGCTCCCGCGGGACAGGGTCCTACAATGAGCAGTTCTTC. Encoded protein: CASSRGTGSYNEQFF.

This sequence joins TRBV7-3 and TRBJ2-2; D unclear. V lost 4 bases and J lost 6, with 18 bases in between. The CDR3 length is 16 residues. Per the germline V gene, CDR1 is SGHTA and CDR2 is FQGTGA. CDR3 in DNA: TGTGCCAGCAGCTCAGTGAACCTTCGGAGTTCCGGGGAGCTGTTTTTT. This sequence encodes CASSSVNLRSSGELFF.

The chain joins TRBV19 to TRBJ1-5, with D tentatively TRBD1 (5 bases). CDR1 is LNHDA and CDR2 is SQIVND in the germline V gene (reference sequence). V lost 4 bases and J lost 1, with 26 bases in between. The CDR3 sequence is 20 residues long. The CDR3 reads CASSTSAFGTLSRSNQPQHF. As DNA, the CDR3 is TGTGCCAGTAGTACCTCCGCCTTCGGGACTTTATCAAGGAGCAATCAGCCCCAGCATTTT.

CDR3 sequence reads: CASSNRGPYEQYF. The CDR3 DNA reads as TGTGCCAGCAGCAACAGGGGCCCCTACGAGCAGTACTTC. V is TRBV6-5 and J is TRBJ2-7; 7 nucleotides agree with TRBD1. With 6 bases clipped from V and 2 bases from J, the junction kept 4 bases outside the gene matches. Germline V lookup: CDR1 MNHEY, CDR2 SVGAGI. There are 13 residues in the CDR3.

The chain couples TRBV5-8 to TRBJ1-2, with D possibly being TRBD1 (6 bases). The CDR3 covers 15 residues. The germline CDR1 and CDR2 sequences are SGHTS and YDEGEE. Trimming shortened V by 2 bases and J by 3 bases, and 14 bases separated the two germline ends. The CDR3, as DNA: TGTGCCAGCAGCTTTTCGAGGACAGCCGACTATGGCTACACCTTC. Its protein is CASSFSRTADYGYTF.

The rearrangement uses TRBV9 and TRBJ2-1; 9 bases align to TRBD2. Germline V CDR1 and CDR2: SGDLS, YYNGEE. CDR3 length equals 15 residues. J was trimmed by 2 bases and V by 0 bases; bases with no gene match: 0. Here the CDR3 reads CASSVGLAAYNEQFF. As DNA, the CDR3 is TGTGCCAGCAGCGTAGGACTAGCGGCCTACAATGAGCAGTTCTTC.

This chain connects TRBV7-6 to TRBJ1-6; no reliable D call. CDR3 size: 15 residues. CDR1 and CDR2 (germline): SGHVS, FNYEAQ. Trimming left V 1 base short and J 7 bases short, with 11 bases between. CDR3 in amino acids: CASSLGWSANSPLHF. The CDR3 DNA reads TGTGCCAGCAGCTTAGGGTGGTCAGCGAATTCACCCCTCCACTTT.

The chain recombines TRBV7-8 with TRBJ1-5; tentative D call: TRBD1 (5 bases). The CDR3 is 13 amino acids. The germline V and J ends were trimmed by 6 bases and 6 bases, with 12 bases remaining between them. CDR1 is SGHVS and CDR2 is FQNEAQ in the germline V gene. CDR3 sequence: CASSQKGSQPQHF. The CDR3 DNA reads TGTGCCAGCAGTCAAAAGGGGTCTCAGCCCCAGCATTTT.

This chain links TRBV15 with TRBJ1-4; D might be TRBD1 (6 bases). Trimming took 5 bases from V and 6 from J, leaving 16 bases between them. The CDR3 is 15 residues long. CDR1 is LNHNV and CDR2 is YYDKDF in the germline V gene (reference sequence). CDR3 in amino acids: CATSGHRDEYEKLFF. In DNA, the CDR3 is TGTGCCACCAGCGGACACAGGGACGAGTATGAAAAACTGTTTTTT. Drawing the rest from reference TRBV15 and TRBJ1-4, the complete variable domain is DAMVIQNPRYQVTQFGKPVTLSCSQTLNHNVMYWYQQKSSQAPKLLFHYYDKDFNNEADTPDNFQSRRPNTSFCFLDIRSPGLGDTAMYLCATSGHRDEYEKLFFGSGTQLSVL.

The J gene is TRBJ2-7, the V gene TRBV28; 9 bases match TRBD2. There are 15 residues in the CDR3. Germline lookup yields CDR1 MDHEN and CDR2 SYDVKM. V shed 6 bases, J shed 5 bases, and the junction held 11 bases outside the gene matches. This CDR3 reads CASSRDHSGSNEQYF. In nucleotides, the CDR3 is TGTGCCAGCAGCCGAGATCATAGCGGGAGCAACGAGCAGTACTTC.

The chain employs TRBV3-1 (or the pseudogene TRBV3-2) and TRBJ2-7; no clear D. The germline gives CDR1 LGHDT, CDR2 YNNKEL (reference sequence). The CDR3 extends over 14 amino acids. V was clipped by 1 base and J by 0 bases, with 7 bases between them. This chain's CDR3 is CASSQVGSSYEQYF. In nucleotides, the CDR3 is TGTGCCAGCAGCCAAGTTGGCAGCTCCTACGAGCAGTACTTC.

This chain links TRBV6-5 with TRBJ1-1; D is uncertain. The CDR3 totals 10 residues. CDR1 and CDR2 (germline): MNHEY, SVGAGI. Trimming left V 8 bases short and J 5 bases short, with 6 bases between. The CDR3 DNA is TGTGCCAGCCGAGATACTGAAGCTTTCTTT. This codes for CASRDTEAFF.

The V and J genes are TRBV7-3 and TRBJ2-7; D is unresolved. In germline, CDR1 is SGHTA, CDR2 FQGTGA. The V end lost 2 bases, the J end lost 2 bases, and 7 bases lay between the germline ends. This CDR3 region has 13 residues. The chain's CDR3 is CASSLSPPYEQYF. The CDR3 region has the DNA TGTGCCAGCAGCTTATCTCCCCCCTACGAGCAGTACTTC.

V usage is TRBV5-6 and J usage is TRBJ2-7; D might be TRBD1 (6 bases). Trimming removed 2 bases from V and 4 bases from J, with 13 bases in between. CDR1 and CDR2 from the germline V gene are SGHDT and YYEEEE. The CDR3 is 14 residues long. CDR3 DNA: TGTGCCAGCAGCTTCGGGACAACTACATACGAGCAGTACTTC. Protein product: CASSFGTTTYEQYF.

The chain links TRBV6-1 to TRBJ2-5; TRBD2 agrees at 8 bases. The CDR3 totals 17 residues. Per the germline V gene, CDR1 is MNHNS and CDR2 is SASEGT. V shed 0 bases, J shed 1 base, and the junction held 7 bases outside the gene matches. For the CDR3, the DNA is TGTGCCAGCAGTGAAGCCCCTGCAGCGGGGGCCCAAGAGACCCAGTACTTC. This sequence encodes CASSEAPAAGAQETQYF.

The chain carries TRBV5-1 and TRBJ1-1; possible D gene TRBD1, 6 bases. CDR1 and CDR2 from the germline V gene are SGHRS and YFSETQ. This CDR3 contains 15 residues. The ends were cut back, 1 base at V and 1 base at J, with 11 bases in the middle. The CDR3 loop is CASSLHRDANTEAFF. The CDR3 nucleotides read TGCGCCAGCAGCTTGCACAGGGATGCGAACACTGAAGCTTTCTTT.

This rearrangement joins TRBV6-5 to TRBJ1-5, with a possible D match to TRBD1 (5 bases). Trimming pared 11 bases from V and 2 bases from J, leaving 16 bases between. The CDR3 extends over 14 amino acids. Germline CDR1 is MNHEY and CDR2 is SVGAGI. The CDR3 nucleotides are TGTGCCGTGTTATGGGGCGCAGGCAATCAGCCCCAGCATTTT. Its translation is CAVLWGAGNQPQHF.

This chain uses TRBV20-1 with TRBJ2-2; tentative D call: TRBD2 (6 bases). CDR1 DFQATT and CDR2 SNEGSKA come from the germline V gene (reference sequence). V was trimmed by 3 bases and J by 0 bases, leaving 11 bases between them. The CDR3 consists of 15 residues. The CDR3 region has the DNA TGCAGTGCTAGTTCTGCGGGGTCGAACACCGGGGAGCTGTTTTTT. Its translation is CSASSAGSNTGELFF.

The chain links TRBV5-1 to TRBJ2-1; 8 bases are shared with TRBD2. The germline gives CDR1 SGHRS, CDR2 YFSETQ. V lost 1 base, J lost 8 bases, and 8 bases stayed unmatched. The CDR3 is 15 residues long. The CDR3 nucleotides are TGCGCCAGCAGCTTGAAAGGGACTAGTGGCGATGAGCAGTTCTTC. This encodes CASSLKGTSGDEQFF. Full variable domain (rest looked up from reference TRBV5-1 and TRBJ2-1): KAGVTQTPRYLIKTRGQQVTLSCSPISGHRSVSWYQQTPGQGLQFLFEYFSETQRNKGNFPGRFSGRQFSNSRSEMNVSTLELGDSALYLCASSLKGTSGDEQFFGPGTRLTVL.

The CDR3 nucleotides are TGTGCCAGCAGTAAGGGACAGTCCGATGAGCAGTTCTTC. Translation: CASSKGQSDEQFF. This sequence joins TRBV12-3 or TRBV12-4 and TRBJ2-1; 7 bases are shared with TRBD1. V lost 5 bases, J lost 8 bases, and 6 bases stayed unmatched. This CDR3 spans 13 amino acids.

This chain uses TRBV27 with TRBJ1-4; tentatively, D is TRBD1 (5 bases). V gave up 1 base and J gave up 8 bases, with 17 bases separating them. This CDR3 spans 16 amino acids. Germline loops: CDR1 MNHEY, CDR2 SMNVEV (reference sequence). This chain's CDR3 is CASSLYRGMGQEKLFF. The DNA for the CDR3 is TGTGCCAGCAGTTTATATCGGGGGATGGGGCAGGAAAAACTGTTTTTT.

In this sample, this clone turned up once. The chain combines TRBV13 with TRBJ1-4; D remains unclear. The CDR3 extends over 14 amino acids. Germline-derived CDR1 and CDR2 are PRHDT and FYEKMQ (reference sequence). The germline V and J ends were trimmed by 2 bases and 3 bases, with 7 bases remaining between them. The CDR3 nucleotides are TGTGCCAGCAGCTTACACCGGTCTAATGAAAAACTGTTTTTT. Protein sequence: CASSLHRSNEKLFF. Combining the CDR3 with reference TRBV13 and TRBJ1-4 gives the whole variable domain AAGVIQSPRHLIKEKRETATLKCYPIPRHDTVYWYQQGPGQDPQFLISFYEKMQSDKGSIPDRFSAQQFSDYHSELNMSSLELGDSALYFCASSLHRSNEKLFFGSGTQLSVL.

The rearrangement links TRBV4-1 to TRBJ2-3; TRBD2 might be the D (6 bases). Germline V gene sequence: CDR1 MGHRA, CDR2 YSYEKL. The CDR3 has 17 residues. V was clipped by 0 bases and J by 2 bases, with 15 bases between them. CDR3 bases: TGCGCCAGCAGCCAAGAGAGTTGGCTAGCGTCCACAGATACGCAGTATTTT. Translation: CASSQESWLASTDTQYF.

The gene calls are TRBV5-1 and TRBJ2-5; TRBD1 matches at 7 bases. CDR3 size: 15 residues. Germline V CDR1 and CDR2: SGHRS, YFSETQ. The ends lost 0 bases at V and 5 bases at J; junction bases unmatched: 7. CDR3 sequence reads: CASSLADRRLETQYF. The CDR3 region has the DNA TGCGCCAGCAGCTTGGCGGACAGGAGGCTCGAGACCCAGTACTTC. The full variable domain, its missing parts supplied by reference TRBV5-1 and TRBJ2-5, is KAGVTQTPRYLIKTRGQQVTLSCSPISGHRSVSWYQQTPGQGLQFLFEYFSETQRNKGNFPGRFSGRQFSNSRSEMNVSTLELGDSALYLCASSLADRRLETQYFGPGTRLLVL.

The V call is TRBV6-5, the J call TRBJ1-1, with D perhaps matching TRBD1 (6 bases). Germline CDR1 is MNHEY and CDR2 is SVGAGI. The CDR3 contains 16 residues. Trimming shortened V by 0 bases and J by 7 bases, and 18 bases separated the two germline ends. The chain's CDR3 is CASSYSFSGGLGEAFF. The CDR3 DNA sequence: TGTGCCAGCAGTTACTCGTTTTCGGGGGGCCTAGGTGAAGCTTTCTTT.

The chain carries TRBV27 and TRBJ2-2, with TRBD2 matching 7 bases. V trimming: 4 bases; J trimming: 1 base; junction bases outside the gene matches: 3. The germline CDR1 and CDR2 sequences are MNHEY and SMNVEV (reference sequence). The CDR3 runs 15 residues. The CDR3, as DNA: TGTGCCAGCAGTTCGGGACTACTGAACACCGGGGAGCTGTTTTTT. Translated: CASSSGLLNTGELFF.

CDR3 sequence (DNA): TGTGCCAGTAGGGTCGCGTTCAGGGGTAGCAATCAGCCCCAGCATTTT. Its protein product is CASRVAFRGSNQPQHF. V is TRBV19 and J is TRBJ1-5; D perhaps matches TRBD1 (6 bases). Germline lookup yields CDR1 LNHDA and CDR2 SQIVND (reference sequence). Trimming shortened V by 6 bases and J by 0 bases, and 15 bases separated the two germline ends. This CDR3 is built from 16 residues. Full variable domain (remainder filled in from reference TRBV19 and TRBJ1-5): DGGITQSPKYLFRKEGQNVTLSCEQNLNHDAMYWYRQDPGQGLRLIYYSQIVNDFQKGDIAEGYSVSREKKESFPLTVTSAQKNPTAFYLCASRVAFRGSNQPQHFGDGTRLSIL.

This chain's CDR3 is CASSIGGADTGELFF. In nucleotides, the CDR3 is TGTGCCAGTAGTATAGGGGGCGCGGACACCGGGGAGCTGTTTTTT. The chain is built from TRBV19 and TRBJ2-2; D may be TRBD1 (5 bases). The germline gives CDR1 LNHDA, CDR2 SQIVND (reference sequence). The CDR3 sequence is 15 residues long. V was clipped by 1 base and J by 3 bases, with 9 bases between them.

The chain couples TRBV6-5 to TRBJ1-5, with TRBD1 matching over 8 bases. The V gene's germline CDR1 is MNHEY and CDR2 SVGAGI. The CDR3 is 14 amino acids. With 2 bases clipped from V and 12 bases from J, the junction kept 9 bases outside the gene matches. In nucleotides, the CDR3 is TGTGCCAGCAGTTACGCCTCGGACAGGGCCGACCAGCATTTT. Residues: CASSYASDRADQHF.

This clone was counted once. The chain combines TRBV5-6 with TRBJ2-7; 7 bases are a match to TRBD1. The germline gives CDR1 SGHDT, CDR2 YYEEEE. This CDR3 has 12 residues. J lost 5 bases, V lost 4 bases, and 3 bases had no gene match. CDR3 sequence: CASSVGQHEQYF. The CDR3 DNA sequence: TGTGCCAGCAGCGTGGGACAGCACGAGCAGTACTTC.